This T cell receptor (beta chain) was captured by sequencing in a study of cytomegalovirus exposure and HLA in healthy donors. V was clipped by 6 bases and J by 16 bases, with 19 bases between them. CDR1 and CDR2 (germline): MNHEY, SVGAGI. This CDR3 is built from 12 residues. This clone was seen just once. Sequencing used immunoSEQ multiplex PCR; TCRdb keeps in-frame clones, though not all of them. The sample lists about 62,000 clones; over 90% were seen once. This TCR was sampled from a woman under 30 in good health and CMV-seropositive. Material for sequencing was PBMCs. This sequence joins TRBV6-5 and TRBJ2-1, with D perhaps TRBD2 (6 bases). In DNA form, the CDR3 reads TGTGCCAGCAGGGCCCTAGCGCAGGTTGAATTCTTC. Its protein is CASRALAQVEFF.